What follows are 21 T cell receptor beta chains derived from one specimen sequenced in a study of blood T cell repertoires in COVID-19. Clones were read by immunoSEQ multiplex PCR, and TCRdb kept only the in-frame ones, dropping some. The table includes more than 90,000 clones, 82% detected once. The sample consisted of peripheral blood. The receptors here all came from a man between 65 and 85 years old with acute or convalescent COVID-19.

This clone showed up just once. The chain joins TRBV28 to TRBJ1-5; the match to TRBD1 covers 7 bases. The CDR3 length is 13 residues. Germline-derived CDR1 and CDR2 are MDHEN and SYDVKM. Losses at the gene ends were 5 bases for V and 9 bases for J; bases not matched to a gene: 7. CDR3 protein: CASSTTGNLPQHF. DNA of the CDR3: TGTGCCAGCAGTACGACAGGGAACTTGCCCCAGCATTTT.

The chain carries TRBV28 and TRBJ1-2; no firm D call. V shed 3 bases and J shed 5 bases, with 7 bases lying between them. The germline V gene encodes CDR1 MDHEN and CDR2 SYDVKM. This CDR3 has 12 amino acids. CDR3 coding DNA: TGTGCCAGCAGTTTGTTGGAGTATGGCTACACCTTC. Its protein product is CASSLLEYGYTF.

This rearrangement joins TRBV7-9 to TRBJ2-3; D gene uncertain. Trimming stripped 1 base from V and 4 bases from J, with 12 bases between. Germline V gene sequence: CDR1 SEHNR, CDR2 FQNEAQ (reference sequence). The CDR3 is made up of 15 amino acids. This chain's CDR3 is CASSLGGRLPDTQYF. In DNA form, the CDR3 reads TGTGCCAGCAGCTTAGGAGGAAGACTTCCAGATACGCAGTATTTT.

This chain uses TRBV9 with TRBJ2-4; perhaps TRBD1 as D (5 bases). The germline gives CDR1 SGDLS, CDR2 YYNGEE. V dropped 0 bases and J dropped 3 bases, with 10 bases sitting between them. The CDR3 sequence is 15 residues long. The DNA for the CDR3 is TGTGCCAGCAGCGTAGAAGGGGCAGGCAAAAACATTCAGTACTTC. This codes for CASSVEGAGKNIQYF.

This chain links TRBV6-1 with TRBJ2-7; D is unclear. Germline V gene data show CDR1 as MNHNS and CDR2 as SASEGT. With 0 bases removed from V and 7 bases from J, the gap between germline ends came to 10 bases. The CDR3 contains 13 residues. The CDR3 reads CASSEAAVKEQYF. The DNA of the CDR3 is TGTGCCAGCAGTGAAGCGGCCGTAAAGGAGCAGTACTTC.

The CDR3 DNA sequence: TGTGCCTGGGTAAGGACAGGGATGAACACTGAAGCTTTCTTT. It translates to CAWVRTGMNTEAFF. The rearrangement joins TRBV30 to TRBJ1-1; TRBD1 agrees at 8 bases. J gave up 0 bases and V 5 bases, and 5 bases lay outside the gene matches. Germline V gene sequence: CDR1 GTSNPN, CDR2 SVGIG (reference sequence). The CDR3 is 14 residues long.

In this sample, this clone turned up once. The genes are TRBV5-1 and TRBJ2-3, with D maybe TRBD2 (7 bases). CDR3 length: 15 residues. Trimming cost V 5 bases and J 4 bases, with 17 bases left between them. Germline CDR1 reads SGHRS; CDR2 reads YFSETQ. The CDR3 nucleotides are TGCGCCAGCAGACAGGACGGGGGGCGGGCAGATACGCAGTATTTT. This codes for CASRQDGGRADTQYF.

J is TRBJ1-5 and V is TRBV13; 7 bases are a match to TRBD1. The CDR3 totals 15 residues. V trimming: 0 bases; J trimming: 4 bases; junction bases outside the gene matches: 3. Germline values: CDR1 PRHDT, CDR2 FYEKMQ (reference sequence). The CDR3 DNA is TGTGCCAGCAGCTTAGGGACAGGGAAGAATCAGCCCCAGCATTTT. Translating it yields CASSLGTGKNQPQHF.

This clone was detected only once. The rearrangement joins TRBV2 to TRBJ1-1, with TRBD1 matching over 10 bases. The CDR3 totals 14 residues. Germline V gene sequence: CDR1 SNHLY, CDR2 FYNNEI. Trimming cost V 6 bases and J 7 bases; bases outside gene matches: 8. The chain's CDR3 is CASRSTGGLDEAFF. CDR3 nucleotides: TGTGCCAGCAGGTCGACAGGGGGCCTCGATGAAGCTTTCTTT. The complete variable domain, with remaining parts taken from reference TRBV2 and TRBJ1-1, reads EPEVTQTPSHQVTQMGQEVILRCVPISNHLYFYWYRQILGQKVEFLVSFYNNEISEKSEIFDDQFSVERPDGSNFTLKIRSTKLEDSAMYFCASRSTGGLDEAFFGQGTRLTVV.

As to this clone: The DNA is left out, because the CDR3 cannot be placed on it with certainty; the CDR3 is given as TCRdb lists it. V is TRBV14 and J is TRBJ2-1; TRBD2 reflects the table's D call only, with no check against the DNA. The CDR3 numbers 15 amino acids, ends counted. The germline V gene encodes CDR1 SGHDN and CDR2 FVKESK. The CDR3 protein is CASSQVTGLVFWQFF.

The V gene is TRBV18, the J gene TRBJ1-4; D possibly corresponds to TRBD1 (6 bases). The CDR3 has 16 amino acids. V was pared by 2 bases and J by 5 bases, with 15 bases between. The germline V gene encodes CDR1 KGHSH and CDR2 LQKENI. CDR3 protein: CASSPYRAAMNEKLFF. CDR3 sequence (DNA): TGTGCCAGCTCACCATACAGGGCCGCCATGAATGAAAAACTGTTTTTT.

This clone appeared a few times. The chain employs TRBV7-6 and TRBJ2-1; TRBD1 aligns across 9 bases. This CDR3 has 16 residues. With V trimmed by 5 bases and J by 6 bases, 11 bases remained unmatched. CDR1 is SGHVS, CDR2 FNYEAQ, per germline. The CDR3 bases are TGTGCCAGCAGCCCTGAGGCACAGGGGGCTCTCAATGAGCAGTTCTTC. As protein: CASSPEAQGALNEQFF.

The CDR3 bases are TGTGCCAGCAGCTTAAAGCGGGGGGATGCAGATACGCAGTATTTT. Its translation: CASSLKRGDADTQYF. The chain couples TRBV11-3 to TRBJ2-3, with TRBD2 matching over 9 bases. The CDR3 covers 15 residues. The germline V gene encodes CDR1 SGHNT and CDR2 YENEEA. V was clipped by 2 bases and J by 4 bases; unmatched bases: 4.

The chain recombines TRBV21-1 with TRBJ2-3; TRBD1, as called in the table, went unchecked against the DNA. TRBV21-1 is deemed a pseudogene. The CDR3 totals 18 residues. The CDR3 DNA follows: TGTGCCAGCAGCACTCGCGAAAGGACAGGGGTAAGCACAGATACGCAGTATTTT. Translated, it gives CASSTRERTGVSTDTQYF.

This chain uses TRBV10-3 with TRBJ2-1, with TRBD2 identical over 15 bases. This CDR3 is 17 amino acids long. The V segment lost 11 bases and the J segment 1 base; nucleotides outside the gene matches: 9. CDR1 and CDR2 from the germline V gene are ENHRY and SYGVKD. CDR3 amino acids: CAATGTSGGRSYNEQFF. In nucleotides, the CDR3 is TGTGCCGCCACCGGGACTAGCGGGGGGCGTTCCTACAATGAGCAGTTCTTC.

This clone turned up a few times. The CDR3 loop is CASSALPSLAGDSYEQYF. The CDR3 DNA is TGTGCCAGCAGCGCTTTACCCTCACTAGCGGGAGACTCCTACGAGCAGTACTTC. The chain couples TRBV7-9 to TRBJ2-7, with 11 bases that match TRBD2. This CDR3 spans 18 amino acids. In germline, CDR1 is SEHNR, CDR2 FQNEAQ (reference sequence). V was pared by 5 bases and J by 0 bases, with 12 bases of the junction left unmatched.

Ten or more counts support this clone. This chain connects TRBV25-1 to TRBJ1-2; perhaps TRBD1 as D (6 bases). Germline V gene lookup returns CDR1 MGHDK and CDR2 SYGVNS. The CDR3 is made up of 11 amino acids. With 8 bases removed from V and 4 bases from J, the gap between germline ends came to 8 bases. CDR3 DNA: TGTGCCAGCGGGGGCTTCTATGGCTACACCTTC. This gives the protein CASGGFYGYTF.

The chain is built from TRBV2 and TRBJ2-7; 10 bases fit TRBD2. The J segment lost 10 bases and the V segment lost 8 bases, leaving 2 bases of the junction unmatched. Germline V gene data show CDR1 as SNHLY and CDR2 as FYNNEI. CDR3 length: 10 residues. The CDR3 here is CASGTSVQYF. The CDR3 DNA reads as TGTGCCAGCGGGACTAGCGTTCAGTACTTC.

This sequence joins TRBV6-5 and TRBJ1-2; possibly TRBD1 for D (6 bases). CDR3 size: 15 residues. The germline V gene has CDR1 MNHEY and CDR2 SVGAGI. The V and J ends lost 6 bases and 5 bases respectively, with 19 bases between them. DNA for the CDR3: TGTGCCAGCAGCTGGACAGTCTCCCCTAGATATGGCTACACCTTC. As protein: CASSWTVSPRYGYTF.

This clone was seen more than once but under ten times. The V call is TRBV2, the J call TRBJ1-2; D unresolved. The CDR3 loop spans 13 amino acids. Germline V gene lookup returns CDR1 SNHLY and CDR2 FYNNEI. The V gene lost 7 bases and the J gene lost 8 bases, with 17 bases spanning the gap. CDR3 DNA: TGTGCCAGCACGCCGACGGAGGTTGCAGGCTACACCTTC. It specifies CASTPTEVAGYTF.

The rearrangement joins TRBV28 to TRBJ2-7; D might be TRBD2 (6 bases). The germline V gene has CDR1 MDHEN and CDR2 SYDVKM. Deletions cut 2 bases from V and 9 bases from J, with 11 bases between. The CDR3 runs 12 residues. The CDR3 DNA reads as TGTGCCAGCAGTTTAGCGGGGAATAGGCAGTACTTC. Residues: CASSLAGNRQYF.